This T cell receptor (beta chain) was documented in a study of blood T cell repertoires in COVID-19. Across the whole study: PBMCs, B-cell-depleted T cells, or T cells were the source of the cDNA or gDNA that made up the material.

Using immunoSEQ multiplex PCR, the repertoire was profiled, and TCRdb retains in-frame clones only, with some absent. The table has 250,000 to 400,000 clones, around nine tenths seen once; the top ten hold approximately 4.7%. Those who participated ranged in age from about 18 to 95 years and resided in roughly 26 US areas. Participant-reported clinical history was the basis for cohort assignment. Either two negative PCRs, clearance, or symptom resolution qualified Cohort 3 donors as recovered. Trimming took off 6 bases at V and 4 bases at J, with 15 bases between the two ends. Per the germline V gene, CDR1 is MDHEN and CDR2 is SYDVKM. The CDR3 totals 14 residues. This clone was detected a few times.

The chain joins TRBV28 to TRBJ1-1; D call uncertain. The TCR comes from a man aged 55 to 70 who had recovered from COVID-19. The specimen sequenced was PBMCs or T cells enriched from blood (not recorded which). CDR3 residues: CASSGRGGSTEAFF. Written as DNA, the CDR3 is TGTGCCAGCAGCGGAAGAGGCGGGAGCACTGAAGCTTTCTTT.